This T cell receptor beta chain was sequenced during a study of shared T cell receptors in the human thymus. Germline CDR1 MNHEY, CDR2 SMNVEV (reference sequence). V shed 7 bases and J shed 4 bases, with 18 bases lying between them. This CDR3 has 15 residues. The data were produced by immunoSEQ multiplex PCR, yet TCRdb's version contains in-frame clones alone and is incomplete. Here the sample spans about 660,000 clones, around nine tenths being singletons. The data also belong to a second study, concerning human thymus T cells. From that paper: Infants, healthy and Finnish, who were having corrective surgery for congenital heart defects served as donors. Thymic material originated from resections removed in the course of corrective heart surgery. Gene usage for V and J segments appeared biased in thymic and blood repertoires.

This sequence was found in a boy under two years old with a congenital heart defect. Sequenced material: thymocytes. V gene TRBV27 combines with J gene TRBJ2-3; D gene uncertain. The CDR3 region has the DNA TGTGCCAGCACCCTAAATTTAGGCGGCGCAGATACGCAGTATTTT. Translated: CASTLNLGGADTQYF.